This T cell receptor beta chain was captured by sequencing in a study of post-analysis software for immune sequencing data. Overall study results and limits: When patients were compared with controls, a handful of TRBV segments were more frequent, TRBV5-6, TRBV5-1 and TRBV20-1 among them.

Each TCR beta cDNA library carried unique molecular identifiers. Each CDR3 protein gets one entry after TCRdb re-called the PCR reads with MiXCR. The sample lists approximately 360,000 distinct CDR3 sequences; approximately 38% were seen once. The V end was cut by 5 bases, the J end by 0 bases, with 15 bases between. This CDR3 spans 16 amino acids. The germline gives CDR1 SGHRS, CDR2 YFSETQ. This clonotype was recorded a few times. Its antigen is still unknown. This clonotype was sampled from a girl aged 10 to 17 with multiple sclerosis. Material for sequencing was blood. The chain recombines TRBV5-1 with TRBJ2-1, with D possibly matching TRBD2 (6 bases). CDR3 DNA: TGCGCCAGCAGACGGACTTCCGGGAGCTCCTACAATGAGCAGTTCTTC. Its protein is CASRRTSGSSYNEQFF.